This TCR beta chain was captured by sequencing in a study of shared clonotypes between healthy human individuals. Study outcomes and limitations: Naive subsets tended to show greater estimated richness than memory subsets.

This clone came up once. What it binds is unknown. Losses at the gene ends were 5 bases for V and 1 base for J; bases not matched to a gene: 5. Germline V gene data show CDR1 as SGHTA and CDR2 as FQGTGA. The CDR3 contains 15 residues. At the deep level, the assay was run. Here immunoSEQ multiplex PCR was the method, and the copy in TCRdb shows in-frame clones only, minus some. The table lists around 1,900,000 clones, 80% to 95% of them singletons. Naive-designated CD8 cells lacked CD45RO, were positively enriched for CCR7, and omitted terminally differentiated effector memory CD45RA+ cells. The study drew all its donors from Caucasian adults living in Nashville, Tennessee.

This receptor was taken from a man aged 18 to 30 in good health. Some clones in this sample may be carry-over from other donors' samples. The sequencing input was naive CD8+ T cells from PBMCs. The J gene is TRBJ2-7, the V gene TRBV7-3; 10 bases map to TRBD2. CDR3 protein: CASSAGTSASYEQYF. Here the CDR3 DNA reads TGTGCCAGCAGCGCCGGGACTAGCGCGTCCTACGAGCAGTACTTC.